The 23 T cell receptor beta chains below were found in one sample sequenced in a study of PD-1 blockade in classical Hodgkin lymphoma. Sequenced by immunoSEQ multiplex PCR; TCRdb stores in-frame clones only, minus some. The sample consists of some 40,000 clones, 76% of them appearing once. Brentuximab vedotin exposure varied, and every patient relapsed after autologous stem cell transplantation. The material sequenced was peripheral blood mononuclear cells (PBMCs), taken at baseline. These receptor sequences come from a human donor with classical Hodgkin lymphoma.

Only one count was recorded for this clone. The V gene is TRBV11-2, the J gene TRBJ1-2; D is uncertain. From germline, CDR1 is SGHAT and CDR2 FQNNGV. The CDR3 is 11 residues long. V lost 3 bases, J lost 7 bases, and 6 bases lay in between. Written as DNA, the CDR3 is TGTGCCAGCAGCTTTCCCGTTGGCTACACCTTC. Amino acids: CASSFPVGYTF.

This clone was counted only a few times. The chain has TRBV4-1 and TRBJ1-5; TRBD1 is a possible D gene (6 bases). The V gene's germline CDR1 is MGHRA and CDR2 YSYEKL. Trimming pared 7 bases from V and 0 bases from J, leaving 13 bases between. There are 15 residues in the CDR3. CDR3 residues: CASTSQGYSNQPQHF. The CDR3 region has the DNA TGCGCCAGCACCTCACAGGGTTATAGCAATCAGCCCCAGCATTTT.

V gene TRBV9 combines with J gene TRBJ2-1; D is tentatively TRBD1 or TRBD2 (5 bases each). Germline V gene lookup returns CDR1 SGDLS and CDR2 YYNGEE. V lost 7 bases and J 0 bases, leaving 11 bases between the germline ends. CDR3 length: 14 amino acids. The CDR3 nucleotides read TGTGCCAGCTCCCCCGGGACCTCCTACAATGAGCAGTTCTTC. Translating gives CASSPGTSYNEQFF.

The genes are TRBV7-3 and TRBJ2-3; unclear D gene. This CDR3 is built from 14 residues. Germline V gene lookup returns CDR1 SGHTA and CDR2 FQGTGA. Trimming stripped 2 bases from V and 1 base from J, with 7 bases between. CDR3 in amino acids: CASSLSGGTDTQYF. The CDR3 coding sequence is TGTGCCAGCAGCTTATCGGGCGGCACAGATACGCAGTATTTT.

This clone was observed a few times. This chain links TRBV5-1 with TRBJ2-2, with a weak D call TRBD1 (6 bases). CDR1 and CDR2 from the germline V gene are SGHRS and YFSETQ. Trimming removed 0 bases from V and 2 bases from J, with 8 bases in between. CDR3 size: 15 residues. DNA for the CDR3: TGCGCCAGCAGCTTGGCACAGGGTAACACCGGGGAGCTGTTTTTT. It specifies CASSLAQGNTGELFF.

V is TRBV28 and J is TRBJ2-7, with a possible D match to TRBD2 (6 bases). The CDR3 spans 15 residues. The germline gives CDR1 MDHEN, CDR2 SYDVKM. The ends were cut back, 7 bases at V and 3 bases at J, with 19 bases in the middle. The DNA for the CDR3 is TGTGCCAGCACATACCGGGACTCCTATATCTACGAGCAGTACTTC. It is translated as CASTYRDSYIYEQYF.

The DNA for the CDR3 is TGTGCCAGCAGCTCCTCTAGCGGTTCTTACAATGAGCAGTTCTTC. Translation: CASSSSSGSYNEQFF. This sequence joins TRBV7-9 and TRBJ2-1, with 7 bases aligning to TRBD2. V lost 4 bases and J lost 4; bases outside the gene matches: 7. CDR1 SEHNR and CDR2 FQNEAQ come from the germline V gene (reference sequence). The CDR3 consists of 15 residues.

The chain combines TRBV11-3 with TRBJ2-4, with a tentative D call TRBD2 (6 bases). Germline CDR1 and CDR2: SGHNT and YENEEA. The V end lost 3 bases, the J end lost 9 bases, and 15 bases lay between the germline ends. The CDR3 has 14 residues. The CDR3 reads CASSFTGDTGIQYF. In DNA form, the CDR3 reads TGTGCCAGCAGCTTTACGGGAGATACGGGCATTCAGTACTTC.

This clone was recorded once. The CDR3 here is CASSIAGGFSNQPQHF. In DNA form, the CDR3 reads TGTGCCAGTAGTATAGCAGGGGGGTTTAGCAATCAGCCCCAGCATTTT. The rearrangement joins TRBV19 to TRBJ1-5, with 7 bases fitting TRBD1. The CDR3 has 16 residues. After removal of 1 base from V and 0 bases from J, the junction contained 3 bases not matched to a gene. Germline assignment: CDR1 LNHDA and CDR2 SQIVND (reference sequence).

This clone was counted only a few times. The CDR3 loop is CASTNLGLHTDTQYF. The CDR3 DNA reads TGCGCCAGCACCAACCTCGGGCTACACACAGATACGCAGTATTTT. The rearrangement joins TRBV5-1 to TRBJ2-3, with D hard to call. The CDR3 is 15 residues long. Germline assignment: CDR1 SGHRS and CDR2 YFSETQ. The V and J ends lost 6 bases and 2 bases respectively, with 16 bases between them.

This chain joins TRBV15 and TRBJ2-3, with D possibly being TRBD2 (7 bases). The CDR3 has 16 residues. Germline CDR1 and CDR2: LNHNV and YYDKDF (reference sequence). Trimming cost V 1 base and J 0 bases, with 11 bases left between them. DNA of the CDR3: TGTGCCACCAGCAGAGGGGGGGGCTCTAGCACAGATACGCAGTATTTT. It specifies CATSRGGGSSTDTQYF.

The CDR3 nucleotides read TGCGCCAGCAGCTTATATTCCGGGACCATCTACGAGCAGTACTTC. This gives the protein CASSLYSGTIYEQYF. This chain links TRBV5-1 with TRBJ2-5; D could derive from TRBD1 or TRBD2 (5 bases each). Matching the DNA end better, TRBJ2-7 makes the J call doubtful. Germline lookup yields CDR1 SGHRS and CDR2 YFSETQ. The CDR3 has 15 residues.

The chain joins TRBV27 to TRBJ2-7; D is perhaps TRBD2 (5 bases). CDR3 length: 12 residues. CDR1 MNHEY and CDR2 SMNVEV come from the germline V gene (reference sequence). Trimming removed 6 bases from V and 4 bases from J, with 10 bases in between. This chain's CDR3 is CASRTDYYEQYF. The CDR3 DNA reads as TGTGCCAGCAGAACCGACTATTACGAGCAGTACTTC.

The rearrangement joins TRBV28 to TRBJ1-4; 8 bases fit TRBD1. The CDR3 totals 13 residues. Germline V gives CDR1 MDHEN, CDR2 SYDVKM. J gave up 8 bases and V 7 bases, and 6 bases lay outside the gene matches. CDR3 region: CASTYQGAEKLFF. The CDR3 coding sequence is TGTGCCAGCACATACCAGGGGGCGGAAAAACTGTTTTTT.

This clone was seen a few times. The chain is built from TRBV4-1 and TRBJ1-2; 7 positions agree with TRBD1. The CDR3 runs to 15 residues. Unmatched junction bases numbered 3, after V lost 2 bases and J lost 0 bases. Germline loops: CDR1 MGHRA, CDR2 YSYEKL. The CDR3: CASSQSGTANYGYTF. Written as DNA, the CDR3 is TGCGCCAGCAGCCAATCCGGGACAGCTAACTATGGCTACACCTTC.

The chain has TRBV6-1 and TRBJ2-7, with D possibly TRBD2 on 6 matching bases. The germline V and J ends were trimmed by 4 bases and 3 bases, with 10 bases remaining between them. The V gene's germline CDR1 is MNHNS and CDR2 SASEGT. The CDR3 totals 13 residues. CDR3 DNA sequence: TGTGCCAGCAGTGTTCCGGGAGACTACGAGCAGTACTTC. Translated, it gives CASSVPGDYEQYF.

V gene TRBV6-1 combines with J gene TRBJ2-1, with 13 bases aligning to TRBD2. V trimming: 3 bases; J trimming: 6 bases; junction bases outside the gene matches: 2. This CDR3 has 15 amino acids. CDR1 and CDR2 (germline): MNHNS, SASEGT. CDR3 amino acids: CASSDWTSGSNEQFF. In nucleotides, the CDR3 is TGTGCCAGCAGTGACTGGACTAGCGGGAGCAATGAGCAGTTCTTC.

The chain couples TRBV5-1 to TRBJ2-4; 8 nucleotides align to TRBD2. The J segment lost 7 bases and the V segment lost 1 base, leaving 7 bases of the junction unmatched. Germline V gene lookup returns CDR1 SGHRS and CDR2 YFSETQ. There are 15 residues in the CDR3. CDR3 sequence: CASSLSLAGNNIQYF. CDR3 bases: TGCGCCAGCAGCTTGAGCCTAGCGGGTAATAACATTCAGTACTTC.

The chain's CDR3 is CASSPSDLAANYGYTF. The DNA of the CDR3 is TGTGCCAGCAGTCCTTCCGATTTGGCAGCTAACTATGGCTACACCTTC. The chain combines TRBV6-9 with TRBJ1-2, with D uncertain. Germline-derived CDR1 and CDR2 are MNHGY and SVAAGI. There are 16 residues in the CDR3. V shed 5 bases and J shed 0 bases, with 16 bases lying between them.

There are a few counts of this clone. This chain connects TRBV5-1 to TRBJ2-7; D ambiguous. The CDR3 is 14 amino acids. CDR1 and CDR2 (germline): SGHRS, YFSETQ. V lost 1 base and J 4 bases, leaving 12 bases between the germline ends. For the CDR3, the DNA is TGCGCCAGCAGCTTGAACCCCGGGCAGTACGAGCAGTACTTC. It specifies CASSLNPGQYEQYF.

The chain is built from TRBV2 and TRBJ1-3; tentative D call: TRBD1 (5 bases). The germline V gene has CDR1 SNHLY and CDR2 FYNNEI. The CDR3 spans 16 residues. Trimming took off 1 base at V and 3 bases at J, with 13 bases between the two ends. The CDR3 region has the DNA TGTGCCAGCAGTGAAGGAAGAGGGACGCATGGAAACACCATATATTTT. This codes for CASSEGRGTHGNTIYF.

The V call is TRBV6-5, the J call TRBJ1-5, with 7 nucleotides matching TRBD1. The V and J ends lost 5 bases and 3 bases, in that order; junction bases with no gene match: 4. The V gene's germline CDR1 is MNHEY and CDR2 SVGAGI. The CDR3 covers 14 residues. In nucleotides, the CDR3 is TGTGCCAGCAGTAAGACAGGGATCAATCAGCCCCAGCATTTT. Its protein product is CASSKTGINQPQHF.

V gene TRBV27 combines with J gene TRBJ2-1; D is perhaps TRBD1 (5 bases). Germline V gives CDR1 MNHEY, CDR2 SMNVEV (reference sequence). V was clipped by 2 bases and J by 2 bases, with 16 bases between them. This CDR3 contains 17 residues. The CDR3 region is CASSLKVPRATYNEQFF. CDR3 in DNA: TGTGCCAGCAGTTTAAAGGTGCCCAGGGCTACCTACAATGAGCAGTTCTTC.